A few counts support the clone carrying this T cell receptor (beta chain). Because the CDR3's place on the DNA is in doubt, the DNA is left out and the CDR3 is given as listed by TCRdb. TCRdb redid the calling of the PCR reads with MiXCR, one entry per CDR3 protein. Here the sample spans around 6,200 distinct CDR3 sequences, about 14% being singletons. The data belong to a study of tumor-infiltrating lymphocytes in oesophageal squamous cell carcinoma. Counting both end residues, the CDR3 totals 13 amino acids. CDR1 is SGHKS, CDR2 YYEKEE, per germline (reference sequence). Sequencing was performed on esophageal tumor tissue. The source of this sequence is a male donor with esophageal squamous cell carcinoma. This chain connects TRBV5-5 to TRBJ2-6; the table's D call of TRBD2 was not tested on the DNA. The CDR3 sequence: CASSLEGRLHLRF.